This is a list of T cell receptor beta chains from one sample in a study of shared clonotypes between healthy human individuals. TCRdb's table, derived via immunoSEQ multiplex PCR, lists solely in-frame clones and lacks some. The sample lists around 2,000,000 clones; roughly 95% were seen once. Sequencing used naive CD8+ T cells sorted from blood. The receptors derive from a man aged 18 to 30 in good health. The CDR3 runs from the conserved cysteine through the conserved F or W. D genes are given only for firm matches. Where a row states a size, it is once, few, many or the class of an expanded clone; other rows omit it.

length,V,size,J,D,CDR3,DNA
13,TRBV29-1,-,TRBJ1-1,-,CSVDFSGNTEAFF,TGCAGCGTTGACTTCTCCGGGAACACTGAAGCTTTCTTT
12,TRBV5-5,-,TRBJ1-3,-,CASSSGTPSIYF,TGTGCCAGCAGCTCGGGTACACCGTCCATATATTTT
14,TRBV4-1,-,TRBJ1-5,-,CASSQNGGNQPQHF,TGCGCCAGCAGCCAGAATGGGGGCAATCAGCCCCAGCATTTT
13,TRBV27,-,TRBJ2-7,-,CASSLGAGYEQYF,TGTGCCAGCAGTTTAGGGGCGGGGTACGAGCAGTACTTC
14,TRBV2,-,TRBJ1-4,-,CASSDRGSQEKLFF,TGTGCCAGCAGTGATCGGGGGAGTCAAGAGAAACTGTTTTTT
14,TRBV30,-,TRBJ2-4,TRBD1,CAWGTGTAENIQYF,TGTGCCTGGGGTACCGGGACAGCAGAAAACATTCAGTACTTC
15,TRBV5-1,-,TRBJ2-3,-,CASSLGIRGTDTQYF,TGCGCCAGCAGCTTGGGGATACGGGGCACAGATACGCAGTATTTT
14,TRBV11-2,-,TRBJ2-1,-,CASSPGNPNNEQFF,TGTGCCAGCAGCCCCGGGAACCCCAACAATGAGCAGTTCTTC
12,TRBV5-4,-,TRBJ2-3,-,CASSVWGDTQYF,TGTGCCAGCAGCGTTTGGGGGGATACGCAGTATTTT
15,TRBV30,-,TRBJ1-2,-,CAWSEFGQPGYGYTF,TGTGCCTGGAGTGAGTTCGGACAGCCGGGCTATGGCTACACCTTC
16,TRBV15,-,TRBJ1-4,-,CATSRSRGITNEKLFF,TGTGCCACCAGCAGAAGTAGGGGGATCACTAATGAAAAACTGTTTTTT
14,TRBV2,-,TRBJ1-1,-,CASSEIGGNGEAFF,TGTGCCAGCAGTGAAATTGGGGGTAACGGCGAAGCTTTCTTT
14,TRBV6-6,-,TRBJ2-1,TRBD2,CASTASGTYNEQFF,TGTGCCAGCACGGCTAGCGGGACCTACAATGAGCAGTTCTTC
14,TRBV9,-,TRBJ2-7,-,CASSSPDTSYEQYF,TGTGCCAGCAGCTCCCCGGACACTTCCTACGAGCAGTACTTC
14,TRBV6-5,-,TRBJ2-7,TRBD1,CASRVRDRDYEQYF,TGTGCCAGCAGGGTCCGGGACAGAGATTACGAGCAGTACTTC
16,TRBV7-9,-,TRBJ2-2,TRBD2,CASSHSLSGSGGELFF,TGTGCCAGCAGCCACAGCCTTAGCGGGAGCGGCGGGGAGCTGTTTTTT
15,TRBV5-1,-,TRBJ2-3,TRBD2,CASSPAGGVGDTQYF,TGCGCCAGCAGCCCCGCTGGGGGGGTTGGAGATACGCAGTATTTT
13,TRBV19,once,TRBJ2-3,-,CASSVSNTDTQYF,TGTGCCAGTAGTGTCTCCAACACAGATACGCAGTATTTT
13,TRBV7-6,-,TRBJ2-3,-,CASSLASTDTQYF,TGTGCCAGCAGCTTAGCCTCGACAGATACGCAGTATTTT
15,TRBV4-1,-,TRBJ1-2,-,CASSQEGGSDYGYTF,TGCGCCAGCAGCCAAGAGGGGGGAAGTGACTATGGCTACACCTTC
15,TRBV4-1,-,TRBJ1-5,-,CASSQTGYSNQPQHF,TGCGCCAGCAGCCAGACGGGATATAGCAATCAGCCCCAGCATTTT
17,TRBV9,-,TRBJ2-1,-,CASSKKLLAAEYNEQFF,TGTGCCAGCAGCAAAAAACTCTTAGCGGCTGAATACAATGAGCAGTTCTTC
16,TRBV4-1,-,TRBJ1-5,-,CASSQPTGAYNQPQHF,TGCGCCAGCAGCCAACCGACTGGGGCTTATAATCAGCCCCAGCATTTT
12,TRBV29-1,-,TRBJ2-7,TRBD1,CSVRQGSYEQYF,TGCAGCGTCAGACAGGGGTCCTACGAGCAGTACTTC